The TCR beta chain described here comes from a study of blood T cell repertoires in COVID-19. For the study at large: PBMCs, B-cell-depleted T cells, or T cells provided the cDNA or gDNA that made up the material.

Libraries were prepared by immunoSEQ multiplex PCR; TCRdb keeps only in-frame clonotypes and omits some of them. The sample holds around 100,000 clones, around nine tenths seen once. The CDR3 has 15 amino acids. The germline V gene encodes CDR1 SEHNR and CDR2 FQNEAQ (reference sequence). V gave up 5 bases and J gave up 7 bases; unmatched junction bases: 7. This sequence joins TRBV7-9 and TRBJ1-6, with 8 bases aligning to TRBD1. The TCR was taken from a human donor in a cohort sampled during active COVID-19. Sequences were obtained from peripheral blood. The CDR3 spells CASSGWTGLNSPLHF. The DNA for the CDR3 is TGTGCCAGCAGCGGCTGGACAGGGTTGAATTCACCCCTCCACTTT.